The 18 T cell receptor beta chains presented below share a single source sample, sequenced in a study of cytomegalovirus exposure and HLA in healthy donors (dated by TCRdb to about 2017). Receptor libraries were prepared by the immunoSEQ multiplex PCR assay. For the multiplex PCR, a mixture combining 60 forward primers for TCR Vbeta segments and 13 reverse primers for TCR Jbeta segments was used. TCRdb limited this immuneACCESS table to in-frame rearrangements with V and J called. A share of clones is missing; checked studies link under half to unresolved V genes, and the rest is unexplained. This sample comprises 150,000 to 200,000 clones, approximately 80% of them detected only once. The ten largest clones take up approximately 2.3% of the sample. Sequencing was carried out using PBMCs. Receptor source: a man in his fifties or sixties in good health and CMV-seropositive.

The sample holds a few counts of this clone. The chain links TRBV10-2 to TRBJ1-1; D is possibly TRBD1 (5 bases). Trimming pared 0 bases from V and 8 bases from J, leaving 16 bases between. There are 15 residues in the CDR3. The V gene's germline CDR1 is WSHSY and CDR2 SAAADI. CDR3 nucleotides: TGCGCCAGCAGTGAGTCCCGCGGGACGTTTAGGGAAGCTTTCTTT. It specifies CASSESRGTFREAFF.

The J gene is TRBJ1-2, the V gene TRBV7-8, with D perhaps TRBD1 (6 bases). The CDR3 consists of 13 residues. Per germline, CDR1 SGHVS and CDR2 FQNEAQ. V was trimmed by 5 bases and J by 4 bases, leaving 11 bases between them. The CDR3 nucleotides are TGTGCCAGCAGCCCCGGGACAATCTATGGCTACACCTTC. Protein: CASSPGTIYGYTF.

The V gene is TRBV9, the J gene TRBJ1-6; a weak D match, TRBD1 (5 bases). The germline V and J ends were trimmed by 0 bases and 9 bases, with 19 bases remaining between them. The CDR3 has 17 amino acids. Germline V gene lookup returns CDR1 SGDLS and CDR2 YYNGEE. The CDR3 bases are TGTGCCAGCAGCGTAGAATCTCTGTGGGGTACAGGTTCACCCCTCCACTTT. As protein: CASSVESLWGTGSPLHF.

The rearrangement links TRBV15 to TRBJ2-1; maybe TRBD1 (6 bases). The CDR3 spans 13 residues. CDR1 is LNHNV, CDR2 YYDKDF, per germline (reference sequence). The V end was cut by 0 bases, the J end by 8 bases, with 8 bases between. As DNA, the CDR3 is TGTGCCACCAGCAGAGACAGGGGTGATGAGCAGTTCTTC. Translated: CATSRDRGDEQFF. The full variable domain, rest sourced from reference TRBV15 and TRBJ2-1, is DAMVIQNPRYQVTQFGKPVTLSCSQTLNHNVMYWYQQKSSQAPKLLFHYYDKDFNNEADTPDNFQSRRPNTSFCFLDIRSPGLGDTAMYLCATSRDRGDEQFFGPGTRLTVL.

The V and J genes are TRBV28 and TRBJ2-7, with TRBD1 as a possible D gene (5 bases). CDR1 is MDHEN, CDR2 SYDVKM, per germline. The CDR3 length is 15 residues. V was shortened by 6 bases and J by 2 bases, with 17 bases between the two germline ends. This CDR3 reads CASRKQEWGPYEQYF. The CDR3 bases are TGTGCCAGCAGGAAGCAAGAGTGGGGCCCCTACGAGCAGTACTTC.

This chain links TRBV14 with TRBJ1-5; perhaps TRBD1 as D (6 bases). The CDR3 has 14 amino acids. V lost 2 bases, J lost 1 base, and 6 bases lay in between. Germline CDR1 is SGHDN and CDR2 is FVKESK. The CDR3, as DNA: TGTGCCAGCAGCCAACAGGGGAGCAATCAGCCCCAGCATTTT. Amino acids: CASSQQGSNQPQHF.

The chain carries TRBV11-2 and TRBJ2-2, with 12 bases that match TRBD1. CDR1 is SGHAT and CDR2 is FQNNGV in the germline V gene. Losses at the gene ends were 0 bases for V and 1 base for J; bases not matched to a gene: 6. The CDR3 extends over 19 amino acids. The CDR3 is CASSLDRGTGGLNTGELFF. In DNA form, the CDR3 reads TGTGCCAGCAGCTTAGATCGGGGGACAGGGGGCTTGAACACCGGGGAGCTGTTTTTT. The full variable domain, completed using reference TRBV11-2 and TRBJ2-2, is EAGVAQSPRYKIIEKRQSVAFWCNPISGHATLYWYQQILGQGPKLLIQFQNNGVVDDSQLPKDRFSAERLKGVDSTLKIQPAKLEDSAVYLCASSLDRGTGGLNTGELFFGEGSRLTVL.

J is TRBJ2-2 and V is TRBV15; D is undetermined. In germline, CDR1 is LNHNV, CDR2 YYDKDF (reference sequence). The germline V and J ends were trimmed by 5 bases and 5 bases, with 18 bases remaining between them. The length of the CDR3 is 16 residues. This CDR3 reads CATSYTGSFSTGELFF. CDR3 bases: TGTGCCACCAGCTACACCGGGTCGTTTAGTACCGGGGAGCTGTTTTTT.

The chain combines TRBV29-1 with TRBJ1-1, with 9 positions matching TRBD1. This CDR3 region has 17 residues. The V gene's germline CDR1 is SQVTM and CDR2 ANQGSEA. V trimming: 1 base; J trimming: 0 bases; junction bases outside the gene matches: 9. This CDR3 is CSVEGGLTGGMNTEAFF. As DNA, the CDR3 is TGCAGCGTTGAAGGGGGGTTGACAGGGGGGATGAACACTGAAGCTTTCTTT.

J is TRBJ2-1 and V is TRBV7-2; maybe TRBD2 (5 bases). V was pared by 5 bases and J by 6 bases, with 11 bases between. Looked up from germline, CDR1 is SGHTA and CDR2 is FQGNSA. CDR3 size: 13 residues. CDR3 nucleotides: TGTGCCAGCAGCCCGGGGTGGGTCAATGAGCAGTTCTTC. This sequence encodes CASSPGWVNEQFF. The full variable domain, in which reference TRBV7-2 and TRBJ2-1 provide the parts outside the CDR3, is GAGVSQSPSNKVTEKGKDVELRCDPISGHTALYWYRQSLGQGLEFLIYFQGNSAPDKSGLPSDRFSAERTGGSVSTLTIQRTQQEDSAVYLCASSPGWVNEQFFGPGTRLTVL.

The chain links TRBV7-2 to TRBJ1-3; TRBD1 is a possible D gene (5 bases). Trimming took 7 bases from V and 0 from J, leaving 19 bases between them. The CDR3 runs 17 residues. Per germline, CDR1 SGHTA and CDR2 FQGNSA. The CDR3 nucleotides are TGTGCCAGCATCAACTCAGGGATCGCTCTCTCTGGAAACACCATATATTTT. It encodes CASINSGIALSGNTIYF.

The V call is TRBV5-5, the J call TRBJ1-2; TRBD1 matches 9 bases. This CDR3 comprises 14 residues. The trim removed 4 bases at V and 2 bases at J, leaving 3 bases unmatched. CDR1 and CDR2 (germline): SGHKS, YYEKEE (reference sequence). Here the CDR3 DNA reads TGTGCCAGCAGCCAAGGGACAGGGAACTATGGCTACACCTTC. It codes for CASSQGTGNYGYTF.

The genes are TRBV4-3 and TRBJ1-2; the match to TRBD1 covers 7 bases. The CDR3 covers 17 residues. V lost 1 base and J lost 4; bases outside the gene matches: 12. Germline lookup yields CDR1 LGHNA and CDR2 YSLEER. The CDR3 DNA reads as TGCGCCAGCAGCCAAGTGTCTCTCGGACAGGCTCGCTATGGCTACACCTTC. This sequence encodes CASSQVSLGQARYGYTF.

The V gene is TRBV10-3, the J gene TRBJ1-2; 8 bases fit TRBD1. This CDR3 spans 13 amino acids. Germline loops: CDR1 ENHRY, CDR2 SYGVKD. CDR3 loop: CAIGQGDFYGYTF. The CDR3 DNA is TGTGCTATCGGACAGGGCGACTTCTATGGCTACACCTTC.

As concerns this clone: A read error may produce the germline difference seen at one junction end. The V and J genes are TRBV7-7 and TRBJ1-6, with a possible D match to TRBD1 (5 bases). CDR3 size: 18 residues. Germline values: CDR1 SSHAT, CDR2 FNYEAQ (reference sequence). The CDR3 reads CASSFPQVEGLVKSPLHF. DNA for the CDR3: TGTGCTAGCAGCTTTCCACAGGTGGAGGGGTTAGTAAAGTCACCCCTCCACTTT.

The chain combines TRBV25-1 with TRBJ2-7; D gene uncertain. Germline V CDR1 and CDR2: MGHDK, SYGVNS. CDR3 length equals 14 residues. V lost 3 bases, J lost 4 bases, and 13 bases lay in between. CDR3 region: CASSDFTGTYEQYF. As DNA, the CDR3 is TGTGCCAGCAGTGACTTCACGGGTACTTACGAGCAGTACTTC.

The chain couples TRBV2 to TRBJ2-3; maybe TRBD2 (6 bases). V was cut by 3 bases and J by 1 base, with 20 bases left in between. The CDR3 has 18 amino acids. Germline V gene data show CDR1 as SNHLY and CDR2 as FYNNEI. Here the CDR3 DNA reads TGTGCCAGCAGTGATTGGGGATCTAGCTGGGGGGGCACAGATACGCAGTATTTT. This sequence encodes CASSDWGSSWGGTDTQYF.

The genes are TRBV5-8 and TRBJ1-6; no firm D call. V gave up 5 bases and J gave up 9 bases, with 21 bases separating them. In germline, CDR1 is SGHTS, CDR2 YDEGEE. There are 16 residues in the CDR3. The CDR3 DNA sequence: TGTGCCAGCAGAGGACGGGAAATTCGTGTAGGTTCACCCCTCCACTTT. It yields the protein CASRGREIRVGSPLHF.